Presented here are 27 T cell receptor beta chains from one specimen sequenced in a study of CD39 and CD103 CD8 tumor-infiltrating T cells. Method: immunoSEQ multiplex PCR; TCRdb's copy keeps in-frame clones and lacks some. The sample includes 15,000 or so clones, about nine tenths seen only once; the top ten take 3.5% to 5%. Source material: CD8+ T cells sorted from blood. Specified subset: total memory CD8 T cells (CD45RA-CCR7+/-) from blood or uninvolved lymph node. These receptors were taken from a human donor with head and neck squamous cell carcinoma.

The count of this clone is one. The chain recombines TRBV9 with TRBJ2-7; D uncertain. Trimming took off 0 bases at V and 2 bases at J, with 12 bases between the two ends. Germline V gives CDR1 SGDLS, CDR2 YYNGEE. The CDR3 covers 15 residues. This CDR3 reads CASSVGEDRTYEQYF. As DNA, the CDR3 is TGTGCCAGCAGCGTAGGGGAAGACCGGACCTACGAGCAGTACTTC.

This clone was seen just once. This chain uses TRBV25-1 with TRBJ2-5; D tentatively reads TRBD1 or TRBD2 (7 bases each). The germline CDR1 and CDR2 sequences are MGHDK and SYGVNS. Trimming removed 2 bases at V and 7 bases at J, with 17 bases between. This CDR3 comprises 15 residues. CDR3 nucleotides: TGTGCCAGCAGTGAAGGGGGGAGGGCAGGGGGGACCCAGTACTTC. Translating gives CASSEGGRAGGTQYF.

This chain links TRBV9 with TRBJ1-3; D unresolved. Germline V gene data show CDR1 as SGDLS and CDR2 as YYNGEE. V lost 4 bases, J lost 2 bases, and 25 bases lay in between. This CDR3 contains 19 residues. In DNA, the CDR3 is TGTGCCAGCAGCCCACATTCCGGCGACGGCGGAGGGCCTGGAAACACCATATATTTT. Encoded protein: CASSPHSGDGGGPGNTIYF.

V usage is TRBV27 and J usage is TRBJ2-1; 10 bases match TRBD2. V shed 3 bases and J 6 bases; nucleotides not matched to a gene: 5. This CDR3 contains 15 residues. From germline, CDR1 is MNHEY and CDR2 SMNVEV (reference sequence). The CDR3 loop is CASSFVAGGSNEQFF. CDR3 coding DNA: TGTGCCAGCAGTTTCGTAGCGGGGGGATCCAATGAGCAGTTCTTC.

The chain couples TRBV7-9 to TRBJ1-5, with TRBD1 matching over 7 bases. The germline V gene has CDR1 SEHNR and CDR2 FQNEAQ (reference sequence). The CDR3 totals 15 residues. V was clipped by 4 bases and J by 4 bases; unmatched bases: 7. The DNA of the CDR3 is TGTGCCAGCAGCTCCGGGACAGAAGAGAATCAGCCCCAGCATTTT. Protein product: CASSSGTEENQPQHF.

The chain has TRBV7-6 and TRBJ2-7; 8 nucleotides align to TRBD1. Unmatched junction bases numbered 10, after V lost 1 base and J lost 5 bases. Germline CDR1 reads SGHVS; CDR2 reads FNYEAQ. The CDR3 runs to 16 residues. CDR3 sequence (DNA): TGTGCCAGCAGCTTAGGGACAGGACAGGGACCCCACGAGCAGTACTTC. It yields the protein CASSLGTGQGPHEQYF.

The rearrangement joins TRBV2 to TRBJ2-3; 7 positions match TRBD1. V shed 6 bases, J shed 1 base, and the junction held 7 bases outside the gene matches. This CDR3 region has 15 residues. Germline loops: CDR1 SNHLY, CDR2 FYNNEI. CDR3 in amino acids: CASRDGTARTDTQYF. Written as DNA, the CDR3 is TGTGCCAGCAGGGACGGGACAGCCCGCACAGATACGCAGTATTTT.

This clone was seen a handful of times. The chain couples TRBV11-2 to TRBJ2-5; D unclear. Trimming cost V 5 bases and J 1 base, with 14 bases left between them. The CDR3 contains 15 residues. CDR1 is SGHAT, CDR2 FQNNGV, per germline. The CDR3 here is CASSPNMKTQETQYF. The CDR3 DNA follows: TGTGCCAGCAGCCCTAACATGAAAACCCAAGAGACCCAGTACTTC. The complete variable domain, with remaining parts taken from reference TRBV11-2 and TRBJ2-5, reads EAGVAQSPRYKIIEKRQSVAFWCNPISGHATLYWYQQILGQGPKLLIQFQNNGVVDDSQLPKDRFSAERLKGVDSTLKIQPAKLEDSAVYLCASSPNMKTQETQYFGPGTRLLVL.

The chain is built from TRBV2 and TRBJ2-7, with TRBD1 as a possible D gene (5 bases). Germline CDR1 SNHLY, CDR2 FYNNEI. This CDR3 has 13 residues. V was shortened by 7 bases and J by 4 bases, with 14 bases between the two germline ends. The CDR3: CASTRSDSYEQYF. The DNA for the CDR3 is TGTGCCAGCACTCGTTCAGACAGTTACGAGCAGTACTTC. The full variable domain, in which reference TRBV2 and TRBJ2-7 provide the parts outside the CDR3, is EPEVTQTPSHQVTQMGQEVILRCVPISNHLYFYWYRQILGQKVEFLVSFYNNEISEKSEIFDDQFSVERPDGSNFTLKIRSTKLEDSAMYFCASTRSDSYEQYFGPGTRLTVT.

The chain combines TRBV10-1 with TRBJ2-1; TRBD1 agrees at 9 bases. Germline CDR1 reads WNHNN; CDR2 reads SYGVQD (reference sequence). The ends lost 7 bases at V and 6 bases at J; junction bases unmatched: 7. The length of the CDR3 is 14 residues. The CDR3 DNA sequence: TGCGCCAGCATGGGGGACAGGGATTCCAATGAGCAGTTCTTC. This gives the protein CASMGDRDSNEQFF.

The chain employs TRBV6-6 and TRBJ2-7; no firm D call. Trimming took 9 bases from V and 3 from J, leaving 18 bases between them. The germline V gene encodes CDR1 MNHNY and CDR2 SVGAGI (reference sequence). The CDR3 has 14 amino acids. Here the CDR3 DNA reads TGTGCCAGTACCTCAGCTACCTCTATCTACGAGCAGTACTTC. This gives the protein CASTSATSIYEQYF.

This rearrangement joins TRBV9 to TRBJ1-2; no reliable D call. There are 13 residues in the CDR3. The germline CDR1 and CDR2 sequences are SGDLS and YYNGEE. V was clipped by 3 bases and J by 2 bases, with 8 bases between them. CDR3 loop: CASSDPGNYGYTF. The CDR3 coding sequence is TGTGCCAGCAGCGACCCTGGGAACTATGGCTACACCTTC.

The chain joins TRBV7-9 to TRBJ2-3, with 12 bases aligning to TRBD2. CDR3 size: 16 residues. From germline, CDR1 is SEHNR and CDR2 FQNEAQ (reference sequence). Trimming at V came to 5 bases and at J to 5 bases, leaving 8 bases not matched to a gene. CDR3 bases: TGTGCCAGCAGCGTATCTAGCGGGGGGGCCGGAGATACGCAGTATTTT. As protein: CASSVSSGGAGDTQYF.

The gene calls are TRBV27 and TRBJ1-2; the D is unclear. This CDR3 is built from 15 residues. V lost 4 bases to trimming and J lost 4 bases, with 16 bases between them. Germline lookup yields CDR1 MNHEY and CDR2 SMNVEV (reference sequence). CDR3 sequence: CASSYRTGTFYGYTF. For the CDR3, the DNA is TGTGCCAGCAGTTACCGTACTGGAACCTTCTATGGCTACACCTTC.

The chain has TRBV4-1 and TRBJ2-6; TRBD2 is a possible D gene (6 bases). V lost 2 bases and J lost 4, with 15 bases in between. CDR3 length equals 17 residues. Germline values: CDR1 MGHRA, CDR2 YSYEKL. In nucleotides, the CDR3 is TGCGCCAGCAGCCAAATGGGAGGACTTTTGGGGGCCAACGTCCTGACTTTC. Encoded protein: CASSQMGGLLGANVLTF.

The J gene is TRBJ2-7, the V gene TRBV5-1, with TRBD1 as a possible D gene (6 bases). Germline assignment: CDR1 SGHRS and CDR2 YFSETQ. V was trimmed by 6 bases and J by 4 bases, leaving 20 bases between them. CDR3 length: 15 amino acids. As DNA, the CDR3 is TGCGCCAGCAAACCGTACCACAGGGCCGTATACGAGCAGTACTTC. Translating gives CASKPYHRAVYEQYF.

This clone has a handful of counts. CDR3 sequence: CASSDAAMNTEAFF. In DNA, the CDR3 is TGTGCCAGCAGTGACGCGGCTATGAACACTGAAGCTTTCTTT. The chain joins TRBV2 to TRBJ1-1; D not resolved. The CDR3 totals 14 residues. The germline V gene encodes CDR1 SNHLY and CDR2 FYNNEI. The germline V and J ends were trimmed by 3 bases and 0 bases, with 8 bases remaining between them.

In its sample, this clone was seen a few times. The chain joins TRBV7-8 to TRBJ1-4; D ambiguous. The CDR3 runs 15 residues. CDR1 and CDR2 from the germline V gene are SGHVS and FQNEAQ. Trimming shortened V by 2 bases and J by 0 bases, and 7 bases separated the two germline ends. The CDR3 spells CASSLHGSTNEKLFF. Here the CDR3 DNA reads TGTGCCAGCAGCTTACACGGATCAACTAATGAAAAACTGTTTTTT.

This chain connects TRBV7-9 to TRBJ2-5; D perhaps matches TRBD2 (6 bases). Trimming stripped 7 bases from V and 5 bases from J, with 20 bases between. Per germline, CDR1 SEHNR and CDR2 FQNEAQ (reference sequence). The CDR3 has 15 residues. The CDR3 here is CASTDLRGFLETQYF. The DNA for the CDR3 is TGTGCCAGCACCGACCTGCGGGGTTTTCTTGAGACCCAGTACTTC.

The chain uses TRBV19 and TRBJ1-5, with a possible D match to TRBD1 (5 bases). The CDR3 spans 15 residues. Germline CDR1 LNHDA, CDR2 SQIVND (reference sequence). V was trimmed by 5 bases and J by 3 bases, leaving 14 bases between them. DNA for the CDR3: TGTGCCAGTAGTTGGGGCAGCTCTCTCAATCAGCCCCAGCATTTT. Translated: CASSWGSSLNQPQHF. The whole variable domain, filled in from reference TRBV19 and TRBJ1-5, reads DGGITQSPKYLFRKEGQNVTLSCEQNLNHDAMYWYRQDPGQGLRLIYYSQIVNDFQKGDIAEGYSVSREKKESFPLTVTSAQKNPTAFYLCASSWGSSLNQPQHFGDGTRLSIL.

The J gene is TRBJ2-5, the V gene TRBV2; 9 bases agree with TRBD2. The CDR3 totals 15 residues. The ends lost 3 bases at V and 5 bases at J; junction bases unmatched: 7. Germline CDR1 SNHLY, CDR2 FYNNEI. The CDR3 coding sequence is TGTGCCAGCAGTGATCTGCGGGGGGGAGAGGAGACCCAGTACTTC. This codes for CASSDLRGGEETQYF.

V and J are TRBV6-1 and TRBJ1-6; 8 bases fit TRBD1. This CDR3 is built from 16 residues. Trimming cost V 2 bases and J 8 bases; bases outside gene matches: 8. In germline, CDR1 is MNHNS, CDR2 SASEGT. CDR3 bases: TGTGCCAGCAGTGAATTTGACACAGGGGGGGATTCACCCCTCCACTTT. It specifies CASSEFDTGGDSPLHF.

The J gene is TRBJ2-4, the V gene TRBV4-1; D gene uncertain. Trimming removed 1 base from V and 13 bases from J, with 14 bases in between. Germline V gives CDR1 MGHRA, CDR2 YSYEKL. The CDR3 contains 13 residues. As DNA, the CDR3 is TGCGCCAGCAGCCAAGGCATGTGGTTTGACCAGTACTTC. Its protein product is CASSQGMWFDQYF.

The V and J genes are TRBV15 and TRBJ1-6; D possibly corresponds to TRBD1 (5 bases). V lost 6 bases, J lost 7 bases, and 13 bases lay in between. Germline CDR1 is LNHNV and CDR2 is YYDKDF (reference sequence). This CDR3 has 14 residues. CDR3 residues: CATSVDRLNSPLHF. The DNA of the CDR3 is TGTGCCACCAGTGTCGACAGACTGAATTCACCCCTCCACTTT.

This chain uses TRBV6-5 with TRBJ1-1; 7 bases map to TRBD1. Germline values: CDR1 MNHEY, CDR2 SVGAGI. The CDR3 is 12 residues long. V trimming: 8 bases; J trimming: 7 bases; junction bases outside the gene matches: 7. This chain's CDR3 is CASSAGTVEAFF. The CDR3 DNA sequence: TGTGCCAGCTCTGCTGGGACAGTTGAAGCTTTCTTT.

The rearrangement joins TRBV27 to TRBJ1-1; perhaps TRBD1 as D (6 bases). CDR1 is MNHEY, CDR2 SMNVEV, per germline (reference sequence). The CDR3 covers 14 residues. The V and J ends lost 8 bases and 7 bases respectively, with 20 bases between them. As DNA, the CDR3 is TGTGCCAGCGGGATGGGGGCTAAGGCCGGTGAAGCTTTCTTT. Translation: CASGMGAKAGEAFF.

This chain connects TRBV29-1 to TRBJ2-5, with 9 bases aligning to TRBD1. The germline V gene encodes CDR1 SQVTM and CDR2 ANQGSEA. The CDR3 spans 15 residues. J lost 5 bases, V lost 5 bases, and 12 bases had no gene match. CDR3: CSVFLPGTGIETQYF. The CDR3 DNA is TGCAGCGTTTTCTTACCCGGGACAGGGATCGAGACCCAGTACTTC. The complete variable domain, with remaining parts taken from reference TRBV29-1 and TRBJ2-5, reads SAVISQKPSRDICQRGTSLTIQCQVDSQVTMMFWYRQQPGQSLTLIATANQGSEATYESGFVIDKFPISRPNLTFSTLTVSNMSPEDSSIYLCSVFLPGTGIETQYFGPGTRLLVL.